This T cell receptor beta chain was sequenced in a study of cytomegalovirus exposure and HLA in healthy donors. Study details: Sequencing of some 200 million T cells in an earlier analysis found around 120 million unique TCR beta sequences. Overall study findings and caveats: Later analysis showed most CMV-associated TCR beta chains appearing HLA-restricted. Some public TCRs appeared in many individuals, while most sequences were rare. It was reported in a later analysis that an Asian-associated ancestry cluster showed fewer N-insertions than the roughly 660-donor mean.

On this clone itself: The antigen is not known.

Primers: 60 Vbeta forward and 13 Jbeta reverse. Only in-frame clones appear in the TCRdb table, and some are missing; sequencing was by immunoSEQ multiplex PCR. This sample carries about 98,000 clones, about three quarters of them seen once, and the ten largest clones take about 1.5%. V gave up 2 bases and J gave up 6 bases; unmatched junction bases: 10. The length of the CDR3 is 16 residues. Germline V gene data show CDR1 as SGHRS and CDR2 as YFSETQ. The sample taken for sequencing was PBMCs. This clonotype was obtained from a man in his forties or fifties in good health and CMV-seronegative. This chain joins TRBV5-1 and TRBJ2-7; 11 positions agree with TRBD1. The CDR3 region has the DNA TGCGCCAGCAGCTTTTCCGCCGGGACAGGGGGAAGCGAGCAGTACTTC. Translation gives CASSFSAGTGGSEQYF.